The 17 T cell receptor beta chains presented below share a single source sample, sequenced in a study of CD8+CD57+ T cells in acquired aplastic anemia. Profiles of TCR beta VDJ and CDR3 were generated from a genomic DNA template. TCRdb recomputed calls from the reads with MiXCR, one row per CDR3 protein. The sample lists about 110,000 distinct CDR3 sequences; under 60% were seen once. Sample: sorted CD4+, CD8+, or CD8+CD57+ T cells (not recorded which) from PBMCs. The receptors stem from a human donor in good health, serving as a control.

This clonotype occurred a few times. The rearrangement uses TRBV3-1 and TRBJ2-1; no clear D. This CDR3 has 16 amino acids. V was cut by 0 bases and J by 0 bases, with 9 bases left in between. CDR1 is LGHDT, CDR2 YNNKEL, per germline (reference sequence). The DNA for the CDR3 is TGTGCCAGCAGCCAAGAATGGGTGGGCTCCTACAATGAGCAGTTCTTC. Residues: CASSQEWVGSYNEQFF.

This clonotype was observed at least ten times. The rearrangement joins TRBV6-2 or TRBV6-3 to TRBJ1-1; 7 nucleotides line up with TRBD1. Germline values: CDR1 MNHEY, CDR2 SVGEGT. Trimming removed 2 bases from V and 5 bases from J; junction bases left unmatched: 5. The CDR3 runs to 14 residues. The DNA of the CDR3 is TGTGCCAGCAGTTACGGTTCACAGGGGACTGAAGCTTTCTTT. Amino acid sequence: CASSYGSQGTEAFF.

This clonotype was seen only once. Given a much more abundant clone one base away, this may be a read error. The chain's CDR3 is CAGSLEGTEDGTQYF. The CDR3 DNA follows: TGTGCCGGCAGCTTAGAGGGGACCGAGGATGGGACCCAGTACTTC. This chain connects TRBV13 to TRBJ2-5; D may be TRBD1 or TRBD2 (5 bases each). The CDR3 loop spans 15 amino acids. Germline CDR1 and CDR2: PRHDT and FYEKMQ (reference sequence).

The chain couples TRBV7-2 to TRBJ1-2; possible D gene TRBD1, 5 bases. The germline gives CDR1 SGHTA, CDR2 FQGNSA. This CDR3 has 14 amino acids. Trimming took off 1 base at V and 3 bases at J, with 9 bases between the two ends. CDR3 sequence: CASSLEGWDYGYTF. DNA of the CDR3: TGTGCCAGCAGCTTAGAGGGGTGGGACTATGGCTACACCTTC.

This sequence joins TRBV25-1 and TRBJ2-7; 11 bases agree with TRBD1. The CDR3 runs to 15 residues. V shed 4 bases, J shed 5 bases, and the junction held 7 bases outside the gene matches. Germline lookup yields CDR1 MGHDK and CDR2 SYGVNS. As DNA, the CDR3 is TGTGCCAGCAGTGGGACGGACAGGGGGCCACACGAGCAGTACTTC. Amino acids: CASSGTDRGPHEQYF.

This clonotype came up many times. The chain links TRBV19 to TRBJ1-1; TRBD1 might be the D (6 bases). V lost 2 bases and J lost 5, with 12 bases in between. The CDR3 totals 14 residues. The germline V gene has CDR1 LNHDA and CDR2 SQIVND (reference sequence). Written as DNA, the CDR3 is TGTGCCAGTAGTATAAGGGGGGATGGTACTGAAGCTTTCTTT. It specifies CASSIRGDGTEAFF.

CDR3 protein: CASSSSQFF. The CDR3 DNA is TGTGCCAGCAGCTCCAGCCAGTTCTTC. The genes are TRBV7-9 and TRBJ2-1; the D is unclear. Per the germline V gene, CDR1 is SEHNR and CDR2 is FQNEAQ (reference sequence). The CDR3 consists of 9 residues. Trimming took off 4 bases at V and 13 bases at J, with 5 bases between the two ends.

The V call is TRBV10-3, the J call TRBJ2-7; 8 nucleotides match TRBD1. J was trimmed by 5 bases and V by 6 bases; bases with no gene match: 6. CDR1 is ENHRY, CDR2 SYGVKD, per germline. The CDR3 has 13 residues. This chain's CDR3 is CAIRGTGVDEQYF. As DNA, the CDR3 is TGTGCCATCAGGGGGACAGGCGTGGACGAGCAGTACTTC.

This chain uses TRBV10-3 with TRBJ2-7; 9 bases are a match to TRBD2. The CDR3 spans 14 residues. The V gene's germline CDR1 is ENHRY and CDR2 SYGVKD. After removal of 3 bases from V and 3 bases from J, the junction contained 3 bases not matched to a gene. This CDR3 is CAISENSGGYEQYF. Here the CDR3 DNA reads TGTGCCATCAGTGAAAATAGCGGGGGCTACGAGCAGTACTTC.

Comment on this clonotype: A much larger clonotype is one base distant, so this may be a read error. This chain's CDR3 is CASSQSAEATNEELFF. The DNA of the CDR3 is TGTGCCAGCAGCCAATCAGCAGAAGCAACTAATGAAGAACTGTTTTTT. The rearrangement uses TRBV16 and TRBJ1-4; D not certain. Germline lookup yields CDR1 KGHSY and CDR2 FQNENV. The CDR3 sequence is 16 residues long.

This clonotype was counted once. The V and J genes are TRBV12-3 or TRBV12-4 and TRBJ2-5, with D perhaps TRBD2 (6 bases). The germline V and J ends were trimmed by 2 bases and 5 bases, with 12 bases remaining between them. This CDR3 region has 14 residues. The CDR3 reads CASSLSGRSETQYF. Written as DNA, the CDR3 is TGTGCCAGCAGTTTATCGGGGAGGTCGGAGACCCAGTACTTC.

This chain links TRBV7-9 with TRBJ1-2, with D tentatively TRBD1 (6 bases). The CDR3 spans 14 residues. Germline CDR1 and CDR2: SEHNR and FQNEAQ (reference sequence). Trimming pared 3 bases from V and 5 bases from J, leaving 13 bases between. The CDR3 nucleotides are TGTGCCAGCAGCTTCCCGCAGGGGAGGTATGGCTACACCTTC. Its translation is CASSFPQGRYGYTF.

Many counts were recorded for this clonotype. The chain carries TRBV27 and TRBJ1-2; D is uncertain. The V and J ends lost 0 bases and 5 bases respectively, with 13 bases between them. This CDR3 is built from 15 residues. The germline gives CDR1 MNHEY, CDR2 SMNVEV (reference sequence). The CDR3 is CASSLSTPGGYGYTF. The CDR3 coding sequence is TGTGCCAGCAGTTTATCTACCCCGGGAGGGTATGGCTACACCTTC.

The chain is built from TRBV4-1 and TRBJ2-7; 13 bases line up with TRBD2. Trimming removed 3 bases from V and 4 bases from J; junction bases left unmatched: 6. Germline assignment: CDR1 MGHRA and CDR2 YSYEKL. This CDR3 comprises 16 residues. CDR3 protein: CASSQQTSGGRYEQYF. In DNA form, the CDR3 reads TGCGCCAGCAGCCAGCAGACTAGCGGGGGGCGATACGAGCAGTACTTC.

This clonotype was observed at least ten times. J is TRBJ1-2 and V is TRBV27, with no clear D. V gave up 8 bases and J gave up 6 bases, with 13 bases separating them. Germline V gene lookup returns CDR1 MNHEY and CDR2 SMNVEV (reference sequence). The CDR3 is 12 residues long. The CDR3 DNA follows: TGTGCCAGCGCCGGGGAGGCCAATGGCTACACCTTC. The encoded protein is CASAGEANGYTF.

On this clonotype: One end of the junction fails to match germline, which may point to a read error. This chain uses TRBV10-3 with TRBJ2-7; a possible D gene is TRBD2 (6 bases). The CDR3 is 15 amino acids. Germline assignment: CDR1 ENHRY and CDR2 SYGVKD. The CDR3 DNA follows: TGTGCCATCAGTGAGTCGGGGACTGTCACCTACGAGCGGTACTTC. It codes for CAISESGTVTYERYF.

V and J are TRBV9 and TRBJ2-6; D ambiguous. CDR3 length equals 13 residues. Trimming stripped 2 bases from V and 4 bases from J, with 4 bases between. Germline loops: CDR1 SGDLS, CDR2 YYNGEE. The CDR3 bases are TGTGCCAGCAGCGTTACAGGGGCCAACGTCCTGACTTTC. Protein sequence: CASSVTGANVLTF.